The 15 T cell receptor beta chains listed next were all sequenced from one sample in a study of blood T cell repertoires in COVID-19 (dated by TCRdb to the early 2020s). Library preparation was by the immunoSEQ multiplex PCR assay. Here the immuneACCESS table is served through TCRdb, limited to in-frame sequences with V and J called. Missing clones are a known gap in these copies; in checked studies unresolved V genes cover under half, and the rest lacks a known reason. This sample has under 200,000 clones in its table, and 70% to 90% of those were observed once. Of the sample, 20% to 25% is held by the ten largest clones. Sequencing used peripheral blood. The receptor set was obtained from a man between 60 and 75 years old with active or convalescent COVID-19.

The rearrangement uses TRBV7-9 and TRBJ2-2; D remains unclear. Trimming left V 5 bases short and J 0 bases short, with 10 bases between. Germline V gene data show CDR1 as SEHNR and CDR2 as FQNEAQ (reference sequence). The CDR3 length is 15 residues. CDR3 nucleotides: TGTGCCAGCAGCCGTCTGTCTGCGAACACCGGGGAGCTGTTTTTT. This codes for CASSRLSANTGELFF.

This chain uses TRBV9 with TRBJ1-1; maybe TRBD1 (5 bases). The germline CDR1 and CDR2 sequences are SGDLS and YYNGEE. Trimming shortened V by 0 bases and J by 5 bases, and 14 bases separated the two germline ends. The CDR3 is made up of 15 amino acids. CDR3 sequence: CASSVGAGKGTEAFF. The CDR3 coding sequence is TGTGCCAGCAGCGTAGGGGCAGGGAAGGGAACTGAAGCTTTCTTT.

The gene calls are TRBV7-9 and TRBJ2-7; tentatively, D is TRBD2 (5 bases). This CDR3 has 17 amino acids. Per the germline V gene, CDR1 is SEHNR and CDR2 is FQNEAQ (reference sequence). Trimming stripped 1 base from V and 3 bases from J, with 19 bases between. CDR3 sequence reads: CASSLELLGVRDYEQYF. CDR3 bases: TGTGCCAGCAGCTTAGAGTTATTGGGAGTCAGAGACTACGAGCAGTACTTC.

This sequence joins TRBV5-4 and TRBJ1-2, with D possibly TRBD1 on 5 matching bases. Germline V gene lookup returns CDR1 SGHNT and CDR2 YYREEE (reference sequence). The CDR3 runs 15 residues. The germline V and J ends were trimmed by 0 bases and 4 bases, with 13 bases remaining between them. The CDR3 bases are TGTGCCAGCAGCTTGGGTGTAAGACAGTCCTATGGCTACACCTTC. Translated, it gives CASSLGVRQSYGYTF.

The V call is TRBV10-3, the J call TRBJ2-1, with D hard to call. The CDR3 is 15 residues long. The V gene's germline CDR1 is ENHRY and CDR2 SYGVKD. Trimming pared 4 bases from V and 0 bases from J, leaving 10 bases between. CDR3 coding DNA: TGTGCCATCAGTGGTACAGCCAGCTCCTACAATGAGCAGTTCTTC. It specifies CAISGTASSYNEQFF.

As DNA, the CDR3 is TGCGCCAGCAGCGGAACCACAGGGATAAACACTGAAGCTTTCTTT. This encodes CASSGTTGINTEAFF. The chain combines TRBV5-1 with TRBJ1-1; D is possibly TRBD1 (6 bases). Germline loops: CDR1 SGHRS, CDR2 YFSETQ. V lost 4 bases, J lost 2 bases, and 15 bases lay in between. This CDR3 contains 15 residues.

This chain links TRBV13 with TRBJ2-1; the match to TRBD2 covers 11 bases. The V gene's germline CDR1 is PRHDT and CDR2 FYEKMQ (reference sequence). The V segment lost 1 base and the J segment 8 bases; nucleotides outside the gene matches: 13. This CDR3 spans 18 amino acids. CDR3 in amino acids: CASSLVGIAGGPQDEQFF. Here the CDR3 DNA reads TGTGCCAGCAGCTTAGTGGGTATAGCGGGGGGGCCTCAGGATGAGCAGTTCTTC.

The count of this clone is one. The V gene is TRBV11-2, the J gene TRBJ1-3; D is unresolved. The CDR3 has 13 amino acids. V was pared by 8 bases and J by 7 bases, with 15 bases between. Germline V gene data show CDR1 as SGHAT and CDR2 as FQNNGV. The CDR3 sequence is CASLGIARNTIYF. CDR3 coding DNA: TGTGCCAGCCTCGGGATTGCGAGGAACACCATATATTTT.

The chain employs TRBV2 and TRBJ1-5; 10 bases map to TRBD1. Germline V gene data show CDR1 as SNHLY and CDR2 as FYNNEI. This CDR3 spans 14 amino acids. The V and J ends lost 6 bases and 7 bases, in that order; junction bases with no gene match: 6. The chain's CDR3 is CASSGTGVRQPQHF. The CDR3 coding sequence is TGTGCCAGCAGCGGGACAGGGGTAAGGCAGCCCCAGCATTTT.

DNA for the CDR3: TGTGCCAGCGGACAGGGTCCGGTCAACGAGCAGTACTTC. As protein: CASGQGPVNEQYF. The chain joins TRBV2 to TRBJ2-7, with TRBD1 matching 8 bases. The V segment lost 8 bases and the J segment 5 bases; nucleotides outside the gene matches: 8. This CDR3 region has 13 residues. Germline V gene data show CDR1 as SNHLY and CDR2 as FYNNEI.

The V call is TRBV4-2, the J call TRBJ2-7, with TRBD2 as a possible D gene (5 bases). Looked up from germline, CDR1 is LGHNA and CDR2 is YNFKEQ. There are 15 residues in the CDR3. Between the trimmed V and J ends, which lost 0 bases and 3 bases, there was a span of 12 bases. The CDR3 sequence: CASSQDSTGFYEQYF. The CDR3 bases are TGTGCCAGCAGCCAAGACAGCACGGGGTTCTACGAGCAGTACTTC.

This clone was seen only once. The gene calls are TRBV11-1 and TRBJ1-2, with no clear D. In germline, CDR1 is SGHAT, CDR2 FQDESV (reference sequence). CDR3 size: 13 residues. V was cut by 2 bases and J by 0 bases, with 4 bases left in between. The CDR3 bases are TGTGCCAGCAGCTTACAGGCTAACTATGGCTACACCTTC. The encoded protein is CASSLQANYGYTF.

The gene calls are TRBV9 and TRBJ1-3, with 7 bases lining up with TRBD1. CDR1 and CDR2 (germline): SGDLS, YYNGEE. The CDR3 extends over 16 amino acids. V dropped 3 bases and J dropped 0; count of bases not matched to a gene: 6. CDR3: CASSAWDRPSGNTIYF. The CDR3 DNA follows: TGTGCCAGCAGCGCCTGGGACAGACCCTCTGGAAACACCATATATTTT.

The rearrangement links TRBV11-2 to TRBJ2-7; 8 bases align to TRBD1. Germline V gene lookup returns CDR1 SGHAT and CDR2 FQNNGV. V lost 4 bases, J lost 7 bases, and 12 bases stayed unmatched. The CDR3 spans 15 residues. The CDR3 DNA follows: TGTGCCAGCAGCTCGTCGGAGGGCAGGGGGCGAGAGCAGTACTTC. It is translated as CASSSSEGRGREQYF.

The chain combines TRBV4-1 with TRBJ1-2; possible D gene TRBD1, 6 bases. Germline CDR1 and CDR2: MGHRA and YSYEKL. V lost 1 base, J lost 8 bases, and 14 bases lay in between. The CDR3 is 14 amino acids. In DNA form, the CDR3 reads TGCGCCAGCAGCCAAGCCGCAGGGGTTGGGGGCTACACCTTC. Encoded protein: CASSQAAGVGGYTF.